This T cell receptor beta chain was sequenced for a study of T cell therapy after organ transplantation (dated by TCRdb to the late 2010s). About the full investigation: Therapy products were autologous CMV-specific T cells expanded in vitro for approximately 15 days with a peptide pool of 30 HLA class I and II CMV epitopes. Patients received a median of 1.92 x 10^8 CMV-specific T cells across 2 to 6 intravenous infusions. Most of the ten patients were classed as clinical responders and two as nonresponders. Patients were given up to 6 doses of T cells at 2-week intervals and were followed for approximately 29 weeks after finishing therapy. The study was a follow-up TRBV repertoire analysis of an open-label phase I trial of autologous CMV-specific adoptive T cell therapy in solid-organ transplant recipients. Only about 80% of the 10 patients had long-term post-therapy samples available. Before T cell therapy commenced, pretherapy samples of peripheral blood were collected. What the study reported, not specific to this receptor: Nonresponders showed marked pretherapy clonal expansions with minimal repertoire change after therapy. Reconstitution after therapy appeared to involve both transferred clonotypes and endogenous clonotypes that were not detected in the therapy products. Assessment of confounders such as concurrent antirejection and antiviral medications was prevented by the small cohort. The fold change in CD8 clonality after therapy was inversely correlated with pretherapy clonality, which suggests that less biased repertoires were more open to remodeling. Few detected expansions in nonresponders may reflect reduced sample coverage from poor CD8+ T cell yield.

The immunoSEQ two-step, bias-controlled multiplex PCR assay was used to amplify TRB CDR3 regions from genomic DNA. Sequencing of CDR3 libraries was carried out on an Illumina NextSeq 500. The study's processing was this. The immunoSEQ Analyzer platform was used for the initial alignment and bioinformatics, which included bias normalization against synthetic CDR3 analogs. V, D and J genes were annotated according to IMGT database definitions. Additional TRBV analyses were carried out with default settings in VDJtools version 1.1.10 and the R package tcR version 2.2.1.11. For the GLIPH analysis, version 1.0 was run with default settings. To test for significant clonotype frequency changes in CDR3 sequences with at least 5 reads, a 2-sided binomial test with Benjamini-Hochberg correction (alpha = 0.01) was used. Imported from immuneACCESS, the table was reduced by TCRdb to in-frame sequences with V and J called. These copies leave out some clones; in studies compared against another copy, an unresolved V gene accounts for under half, and the cause of the remainder is not known. For V, J and clone size, that table is used; D and trimming come from the DNA. The sample profile shows about 48,000 clones; roughly 93% of them were found once. The ten largest clones represent over 2.5% of the sample.

The time point tag for this specimen amounts to: before start of T cell therapy. Solid-organ transplant recipients with drug-resistant/recurrent cytomegalovirus were included as patients. Fewer than twelve trial participants were selected for repertoire analysis based on availability of post-therapy peripheral blood mononuclear cells. Viable CD3+CD8+CD4- lymphocytes were isolated from PBMCs by sorting on a BD FACSAria III. The Qiagen DNeasy Kit was used to extract genomic DNA from the sorted cells. From a lookup of the germline V gene, CDR1 and CDR2 are LGHNA and YSLEER. The CDR3 starts with the cysteine, ends with the phenylalanine, and has 17 residues. Here the CDR3 DNA is all that survives: 51 bases in frame from base 1. After removal of 0 bases from V and 1 base from J, the junction retains 8 bases not matched to a gene. Note on this clone: This clone's antigen is unknown. Base qualities are not recorded, but no much larger clone differs from it by a single base.

This TCR came from a human patient who had received a solid organ transplant and had CMV disease. The sequencing here drew on CD8+ T cells from blood, taken before autologous CMV-specific T cell therapy. The V and J genes are TRBV4-3 and TRBJ1-2; 7 bases in between match TRBD1. This receptor carries the CDR3 CASSQDRLGDSNYGYTF. The nucleotide sequence is TGCGCCAGCAGCCAAGATCGATTAGGGGACAGTAACTATGGCTACACCTTC.